This T cell receptor beta chain was identified during a study of response to subunit inactivated influenza vaccine. This clonotype came up a few times. Its specificity is not known. The CDR3 runs 14 residues. In germline, CDR1 is DFQATT, CDR2 SNEGSKA (reference sequence). V was pared by 1 base and J by 2 bases, with 9 bases between. Each CDR3 protein gets one entry after TCRdb re-called the RT-PCR reads with MiXCR. The table includes about 520,000 distinct CDR3 sequences, roughly 7.9% detected once. Study-level findings and limits: There was a suggestion from the authors that each seasonal influenza vaccination recruits few new T cells.

The clonotype originates from a man aged 45-69 years who received an inactivated influenza vaccine. The V call is TRBV20-1, the J call TRBJ2-1; D remains unclear. The source was PBMCs from blood, collected approximately 25 months after vaccination. CDR3 sequence: CSARAPAPYNEQFF. CDR3 nucleotide sequence: TGCAGTGCTAGAGCACCTGCCCCCTACAATGAGCAGTTCTTC.